The clone carrying this T cell receptor (beta chain) was seen repeatedly, ten times or more. The data are from a study of T-cell memory formation after mild COVID-19. TCRdb re-derived calls from the 5' RACE reads in MiXCR, one entry per CDR3 protein. The repertoire consists of hundreds of thousands of distinct CDR3 sequences, with 20% to 25% occurring once and the leading ten covering 21%. The germline V gene encodes CDR1 MNHEY and CDR2 SMNVEV (reference sequence). V lost 8 bases, J lost 6 bases, and 21 bases lay in between. This CDR3 spans 15 amino acids. The J gene is TRBJ2-3, the V gene TRBV27; D gene unclear. The specimen sequenced was PBMCs or a T cell subset sorted from them (not recorded which). The receptor's source is a man aged 18-30 years who had mild COVID-19 (a few samples of this study predate the infection). Cell type and time point are not known. CDR3 protein: CASGPWELPGDTQYF. The CDR3 coding sequence is TGTGCCAGCGGTCCGTGGGAACTACCGGGCGATACGCAGTATTTT.